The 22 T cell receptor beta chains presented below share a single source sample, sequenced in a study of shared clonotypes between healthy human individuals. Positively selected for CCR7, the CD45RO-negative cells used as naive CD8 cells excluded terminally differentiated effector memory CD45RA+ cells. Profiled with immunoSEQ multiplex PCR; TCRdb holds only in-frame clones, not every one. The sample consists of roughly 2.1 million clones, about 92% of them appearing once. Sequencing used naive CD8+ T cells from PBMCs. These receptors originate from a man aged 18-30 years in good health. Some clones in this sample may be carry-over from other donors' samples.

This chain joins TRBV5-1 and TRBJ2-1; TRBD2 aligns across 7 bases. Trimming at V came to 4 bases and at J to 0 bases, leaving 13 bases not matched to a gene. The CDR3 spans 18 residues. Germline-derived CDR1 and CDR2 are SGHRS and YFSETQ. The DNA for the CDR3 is TGCGCCAGCAGCCCTTTAAAGACTAGCTATAGCTCCTACAATGAGCAGTTCTTC. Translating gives CASSPLKTSYSSYNEQFF. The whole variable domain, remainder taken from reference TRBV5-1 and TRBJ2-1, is KAGVTQTPRYLIKTRGQQVTLSCSPISGHRSVSWYQQTPGQGLQFLFEYFSETQRNKGNFPGRFSGRQFSNSRSEMNVSTLELGDSALYLCASSPLKTSYSSYNEQFFGPGTRLTVL.

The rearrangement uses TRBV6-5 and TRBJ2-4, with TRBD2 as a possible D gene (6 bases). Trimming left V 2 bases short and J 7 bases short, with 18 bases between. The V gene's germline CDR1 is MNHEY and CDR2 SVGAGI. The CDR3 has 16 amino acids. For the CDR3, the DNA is TGTGCCAGCAGTTACCCAACGGGACTGAATCGGAACATTCAGTACTTC. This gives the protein CASSYPTGLNRNIQYF.

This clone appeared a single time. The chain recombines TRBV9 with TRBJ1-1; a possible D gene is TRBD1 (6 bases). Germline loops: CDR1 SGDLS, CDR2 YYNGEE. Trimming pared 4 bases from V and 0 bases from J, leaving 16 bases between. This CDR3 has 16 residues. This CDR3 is CASSPQQGPMNTEAFF. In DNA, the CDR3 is TGTGCCAGCAGCCCCCAACAGGGCCCGATGAACACTGAAGCTTTCTTT. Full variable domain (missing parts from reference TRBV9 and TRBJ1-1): DSGVTQTPKHLITATGQRVTLRCSPRSGDLSVYWYQQSLDQGLQFLIQYYNGEERAKGNILERFSAQQFPDLHSELNLSSLELGDSALYFCASSPQQGPMNTEAFFGQGTRLTVV.

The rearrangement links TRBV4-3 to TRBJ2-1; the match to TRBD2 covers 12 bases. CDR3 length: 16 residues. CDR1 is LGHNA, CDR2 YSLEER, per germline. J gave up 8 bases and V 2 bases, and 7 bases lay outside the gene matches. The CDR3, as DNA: TGCGCCAGCAGCCAATTAAGACTAGCGGGAGTCGATGAGCAGTTCTTC. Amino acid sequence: CASSQLRLAGVDEQFF.

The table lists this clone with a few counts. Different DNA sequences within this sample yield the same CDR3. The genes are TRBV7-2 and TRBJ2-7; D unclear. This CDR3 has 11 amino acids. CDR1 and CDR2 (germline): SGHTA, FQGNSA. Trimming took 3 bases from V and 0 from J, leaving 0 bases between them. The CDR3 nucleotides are TGTGCCAGCAGCTTCTCCTACGAGCAGTACTTC. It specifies CASSFSYEQYF.

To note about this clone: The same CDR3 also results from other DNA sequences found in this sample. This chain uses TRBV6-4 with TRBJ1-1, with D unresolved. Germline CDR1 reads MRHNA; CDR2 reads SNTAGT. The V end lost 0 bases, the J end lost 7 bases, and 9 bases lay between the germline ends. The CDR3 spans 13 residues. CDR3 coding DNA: TGTGCCAGCAGTGACTCGATGGGAGATGAAGCTTTCTTT. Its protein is CASSDSMGDEAFF.

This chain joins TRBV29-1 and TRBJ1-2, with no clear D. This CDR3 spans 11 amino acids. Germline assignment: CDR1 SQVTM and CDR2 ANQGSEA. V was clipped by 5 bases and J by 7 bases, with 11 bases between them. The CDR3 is CSVREGVGYTF. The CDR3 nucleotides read TGCAGCGTTCGCGAAGGCGTTGGCTACACCTTC.

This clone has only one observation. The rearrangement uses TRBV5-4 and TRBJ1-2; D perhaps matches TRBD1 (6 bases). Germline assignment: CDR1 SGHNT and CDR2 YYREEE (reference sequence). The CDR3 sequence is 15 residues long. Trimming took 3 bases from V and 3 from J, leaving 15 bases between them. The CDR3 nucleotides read TGTGCCAGCAGCTCCACCTCAGGGGTATACTATGGCTACACCTTC. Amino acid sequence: CASSSTSGVYYGYTF.

CDR3 protein: CASRSLAGSYEQYF. The DNA for the CDR3 is TGTGCCAGTAGATCACTAGCGGGATCTTACGAGCAGTACTTC. The V and J genes are TRBV19 and TRBJ2-7; 10 nucleotides agree with TRBD2. This CDR3 spans 14 amino acids. The germline CDR1 and CDR2 sequences are LNHDA and SQIVND (reference sequence). V dropped 6 bases and J dropped 4; count of bases not matched to a gene: 6.

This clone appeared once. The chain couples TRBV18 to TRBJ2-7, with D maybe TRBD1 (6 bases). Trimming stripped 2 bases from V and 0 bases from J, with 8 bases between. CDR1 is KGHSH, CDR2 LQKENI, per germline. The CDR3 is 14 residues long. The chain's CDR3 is CASSPRTDSYEQYF. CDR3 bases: TGTGCCAGCTCACCAAGGACAGACTCCTACGAGCAGTACTTC.

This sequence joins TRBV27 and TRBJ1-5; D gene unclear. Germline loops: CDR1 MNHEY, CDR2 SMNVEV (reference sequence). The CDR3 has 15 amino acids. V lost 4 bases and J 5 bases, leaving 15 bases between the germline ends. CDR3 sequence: CASSSSSLTYQPQHF. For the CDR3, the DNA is TGTGCCAGCAGTTCGTCCTCCCTGACGTATCAGCCCCAGCATTTT.

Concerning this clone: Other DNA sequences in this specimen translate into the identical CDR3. The CDR3 nucleotides are TGTGCCAGCAGTTTCACCGGGGGCTCCTACGAGCAGTACTTC. It specifies CASSFTGGSYEQYF. The chain combines TRBV28 with TRBJ2-7, with a tentative D call TRBD2 (6 bases). This CDR3 has 14 residues. V was pared by 3 bases and J by 0 bases, with 9 bases between. The germline V gene encodes CDR1 MDHEN and CDR2 SYDVKM.

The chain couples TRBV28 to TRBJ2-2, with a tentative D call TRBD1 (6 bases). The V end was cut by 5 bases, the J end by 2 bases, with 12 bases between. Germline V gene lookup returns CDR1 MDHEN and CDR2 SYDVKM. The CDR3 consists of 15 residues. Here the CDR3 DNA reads TGTGCCAGCAGTCGGGACACCTTAAACACCGGGGAGCTGTTTTTT. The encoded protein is CASSRDTLNTGELFF.

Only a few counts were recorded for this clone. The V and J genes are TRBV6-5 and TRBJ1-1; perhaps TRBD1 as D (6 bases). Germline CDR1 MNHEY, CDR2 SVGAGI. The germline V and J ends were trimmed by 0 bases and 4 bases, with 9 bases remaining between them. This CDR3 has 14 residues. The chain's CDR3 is CASSYSEQGTEAFF. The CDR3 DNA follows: TGTGCCAGCAGTTACTCGGAACAGGGCACTGAAGCTTTCTTT.

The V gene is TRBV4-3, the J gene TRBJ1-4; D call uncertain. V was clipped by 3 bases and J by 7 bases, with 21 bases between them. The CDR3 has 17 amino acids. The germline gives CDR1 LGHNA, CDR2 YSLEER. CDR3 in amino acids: CASSQNTRVGLGEKLFF. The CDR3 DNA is TGCGCCAGCAGCCAGAACACAAGAGTTGGTCTAGGTGAAAAACTGTTTTTT.

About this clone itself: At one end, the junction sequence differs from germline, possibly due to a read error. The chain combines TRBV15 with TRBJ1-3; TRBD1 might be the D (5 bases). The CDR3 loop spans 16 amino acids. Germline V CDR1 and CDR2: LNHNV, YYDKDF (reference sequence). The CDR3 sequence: CATSGELAGILDTIYF. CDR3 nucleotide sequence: TGTGCCACCAGCGGAGAATTGGCAGGGATCTTGGACACCATATATTTT.

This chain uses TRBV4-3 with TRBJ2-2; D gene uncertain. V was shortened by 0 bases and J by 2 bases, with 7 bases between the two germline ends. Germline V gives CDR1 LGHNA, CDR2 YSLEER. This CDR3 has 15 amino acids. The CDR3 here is CASSQDSPNTGELFF. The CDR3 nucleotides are TGCGCCAGCAGCCAAGATTCCCCAAACACCGGGGAGCTGTTTTTT.

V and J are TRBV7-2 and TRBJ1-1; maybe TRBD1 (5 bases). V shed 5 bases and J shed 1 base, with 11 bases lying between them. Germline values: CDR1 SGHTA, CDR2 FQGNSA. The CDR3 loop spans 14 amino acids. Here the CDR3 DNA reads TGTGCCAGCAGCCCCCGGAGGGGGAACACTGAAGCTTTCTTT. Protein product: CASSPRRGNTEAFF.

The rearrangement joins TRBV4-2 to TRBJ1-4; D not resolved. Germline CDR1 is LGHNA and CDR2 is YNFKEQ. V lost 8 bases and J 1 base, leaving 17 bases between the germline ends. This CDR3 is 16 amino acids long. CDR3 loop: CASGLRAGVTNEKLFF. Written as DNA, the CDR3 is TGTGCCAGCGGTTTGCGGGCTGGGGTAACTAATGAAAAACTGTTTTTT.

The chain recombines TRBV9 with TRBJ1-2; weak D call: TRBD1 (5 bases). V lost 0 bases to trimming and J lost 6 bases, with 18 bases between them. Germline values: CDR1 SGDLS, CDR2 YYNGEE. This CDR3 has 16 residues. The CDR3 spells CASSVAGSGTWDGYTF. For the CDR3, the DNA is TGTGCCAGCAGCGTAGCTGGTTCAGGGACTTGGGATGGCTACACCTTC.

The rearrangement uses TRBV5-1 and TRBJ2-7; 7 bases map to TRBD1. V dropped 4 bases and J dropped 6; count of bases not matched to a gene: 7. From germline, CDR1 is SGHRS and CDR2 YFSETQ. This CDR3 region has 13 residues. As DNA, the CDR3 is TGCGCCAGCAGCCACCTACAGGGGAGCGAGCAGTACTTC. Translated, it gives CASSHLQGSEQYF.

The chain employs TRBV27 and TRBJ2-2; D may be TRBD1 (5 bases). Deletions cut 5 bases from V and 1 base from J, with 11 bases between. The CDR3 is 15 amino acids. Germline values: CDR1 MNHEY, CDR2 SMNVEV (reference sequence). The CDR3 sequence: CASSTNRRNTGELFF. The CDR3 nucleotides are TGTGCCAGCAGTACCAACAGGCGGAACACCGGGGAGCTGTTTTTT.